Below, 22 T cell receptor beta chains from the same sample are listed, as sequenced in a study of PD-1 blockade in classical Hodgkin lymphoma. Time point denoted: cycle 4 day 1 (C4D1), after 5 to 7 weeks of nivolumab. Every patient was affected by relapse after autologous stem cell transplantation, while exposure to brentuximab vedotin was not uniform. Purified CD4+ T cells were obtained from thawed PBMCs through magnetic negative selection. Measured with immunoSEQ multiplex PCR; TCRdb has only the in-frame clones, and not every one. The sample consists of some 27,000 clones, roughly 80% of them appearing once. Sequencing used CD4+ T cells from blood, obtained before the fourth cycle of nivolumab. These receptors were taken from a human donor with classical Hodgkin lymphoma.

The chain links TRBV6-6 to TRBJ2-6; TRBD2 agrees at 8 bases. Trimming removed 6 bases from V and 0 bases from J; junction bases left unmatched: 4. The length of the CDR3 is 16 residues. Germline-derived CDR1 and CDR2 are MNHNY and SVGAGI (reference sequence). The CDR3 DNA follows: TGTGCCAGCAGGACGGGAGGGTACTCTGGGGCCAACGTCCTGACTTTC. Its protein is CASRTGGYSGANVLTF.

The rearrangement joins TRBV7-8 to TRBJ2-7, with TRBD2 matching 7 bases. Germline loops: CDR1 SGHVS, CDR2 FQNEAQ. CDR3 size: 14 residues. The J segment lost 5 bases and the V segment lost 1 base, leaving 5 bases of the junction unmatched. CDR3 DNA sequence: TGTGCCAGCAGCTTAGGGGGGGGAGGGAACGAGCAGTACTTC. Encoded protein: CASSLGGGGNEQYF.

The V call is TRBV5-1, the J call TRBJ2-4; 7 nucleotides line up with TRBD1. V lost 2 bases and J lost 7; bases outside the gene matches: 6. Per the germline V gene, CDR1 is SGHRS and CDR2 is YFSETQ. The CDR3 covers 14 residues. The CDR3 coding sequence is TGCGCCAGCAGCTTCCAAGGGGGCGAGAACATTCAGTACTTC. It translates to CASSFQGGENIQYF.

This chain uses TRBV7-8 with TRBJ1-5; D is perhaps TRBD1 (5 bases). Germline loops: CDR1 SGHVS, CDR2 FQNEAQ. The CDR3 contains 14 residues. Trimming took off 1 base at V and 2 bases at J, with 6 bases between the two ends. The CDR3 region is CASSLVQGNQPQHF. The CDR3 DNA is TGTGCCAGCAGCTTAGTACAGGGCAATCAGCCCCAGCATTTT.

CDR3 bases: TGCGCCAGCAGCCCCCCGAGCACTGAAGCTTTCTTT. Its protein product is CASSPPSTEAFF. The chain has TRBV5-1 and TRBJ1-1; no clear D gene. The CDR3 spans 12 residues. V was trimmed by 4 bases and J by 4 bases, leaving 8 bases between them. In germline, CDR1 is SGHRS, CDR2 YFSETQ.

The gene calls are TRBV19 and TRBJ2-2; D is perhaps TRBD1 (5 bases). Germline V CDR1 and CDR2: LNHDA, SQIVND (reference sequence). The CDR3 spans 14 residues. Trimming shortened V by 7 bases and J by 1 base, and 10 bases separated the two germline ends. CDR3 nucleotides: TGTGCCAGTAATGCGCAGGGGAACACCGGGGAGCTGTTTTTT. Residues: CASNAQGNTGELFF. Combining the CDR3 with reference TRBV19 and TRBJ2-2 gives the whole variable domain DGGITQSPKYLFRKEGQNVTLSCEQNLNHDAMYWYRQDPGQGLRLIYYSQIVNDFQKGDIAEGYSVSREKKESFPLTVTSAQKNPTAFYLCASNAQGNTGELFFGEGSRLTVL.

This sequence joins TRBV6-6 and TRBJ1-1; D remains ambiguous. V lost 6 bases, J lost 6 bases, and 8 bases lay in between. The CDR3 loop spans 11 amino acids. Germline V gene lookup returns CDR1 MNHNY and CDR2 SVGAGI (reference sequence). The CDR3 DNA is TGTGCCAGCAGATGGATGGCTGAAGCTTTCTTT. It yields the protein CASRWMAEAFF.

The chain combines TRBV28 with TRBJ1-2, with 9 positions matching TRBD1. There are 14 residues in the CDR3. The germline V gene has CDR1 MDHEN and CDR2 SYDVKM. V shed 5 bases, J shed 8 bases, and the junction held 9 bases outside the gene matches. In DNA form, the CDR3 reads TGTGCCAGCAGTGAAAACTTTGGGACAGGGGGCTACACCTTC. Its protein product is CASSENFGTGGYTF.

The gene calls are TRBV9 and TRBJ2-5; D is possibly TRBD2 (6 bases). Germline V gene sequence: CDR1 SGDLS, CDR2 YYNGEE. The CDR3 runs to 15 residues. V gave up 0 bases and J gave up 4 bases, with 13 bases separating them. The CDR3 spells CASSVAGSGGETQYF. CDR3 DNA: TGTGCCAGCAGCGTAGCTGGTAGCGGTGGAGAGACCCAGTACTTC.

The chain carries TRBV5-1 and TRBJ2-6; D gene unclear. The CDR3 spans 16 residues. Germline values: CDR1 SGHRS, CDR2 YFSETQ. V was shortened by 0 bases and J by 5 bases, with 12 bases between the two germline ends. Here the CDR3 DNA reads TGCGCCAGCAGCTTGGGAGGTGATCTCTGGGCCAACGTCCTGACTTTC. Translating it yields CASSLGGDLWANVLTF.

This clone was seen a few times. This chain joins TRBV6-1 and TRBJ1-6, with TRBD1 matching 9 bases. CDR1 is MNHNS and CDR2 is SASEGT in the germline V gene. This CDR3 region has 14 residues. The ends lost 4 bases at V and 9 bases at J; junction bases unmatched: 4. CDR3 nucleotides: TGTGCCAGCAGTGTAGGGACAGGGACTTCACCCCTCCACTTT. This codes for CASSVGTGTSPLHF.

Regarding this clone: The same CDR3 also results from other DNA sequences found in this sample. V gene TRBV2 combines with J gene TRBJ1-6, with a weak D call TRBD1 (5 bases). The V and J ends lost 6 bases and 5 bases respectively, with 11 bases between them. Germline V gene lookup returns CDR1 SNHLY and CDR2 FYNNEI. This CDR3 has 14 residues. The CDR3 here is CASSPGRNNSPLHF. In DNA form, the CDR3 reads TGTGCCAGCAGCCCGGGACGGAATAATTCACCCCTCCACTTT.

The chain is built from TRBV30 and TRBJ1-1; 7 bases line up with TRBD1. This CDR3 has 13 residues. Germline-derived CDR1 and CDR2 are GTSNPN and SVGIG (reference sequence). Trimming removed 5 bases from V and 5 bases from J; junction bases left unmatched: 8. DNA for the CDR3: TGTGCCTGGGACAGACAGGGATGGACTGAAGCTTTCTTT. This encodes CAWDRQGWTEAFF.

The CDR3 nucleotides are TGTGCCTGGAGTGGCCAGGGAGGGACCTACGAGCAGTACTTC. Translation: CAWSGQGGTYEQYF. The chain couples TRBV30 to TRBJ2-7, with 7 bases identical to TRBD2. V gave up 1 base and J gave up 2 bases; unmatched junction bases: 5. Germline CDR1 and CDR2: GTSNPN and SVGIG (reference sequence). The CDR3 extends over 14 amino acids.

The chain is built from TRBV6-6 and TRBJ1-4, with 8 bases aligning to TRBD1. V was clipped by 4 bases and J by 4 bases; unmatched bases: 2. The CDR3 sequence is 14 residues long. CDR1 and CDR2 (germline): MNHNY, SVGAGI (reference sequence). Here the CDR3 reads CASSSGQDNEKLFF. The CDR3 DNA reads as TGTGCCAGCAGTTCGGGACAGGATAATGAAAAACTGTTTTTT.

In this sample, this clone turned up a few times. The V call is TRBV5-1, the J call TRBJ1-1; D gene unclear. Trimming took 6 bases from V and 0 from J, leaving 9 bases between them. The CDR3 extends over 13 amino acids. From germline, CDR1 is SGHRS and CDR2 YFSETQ. In nucleotides, the CDR3 is TGCGCCAGCAAGACACCAATGAACACTGAAGCTTTCTTT. Protein: CASKTPMNTEAFF. The full variable domain, in which reference TRBV5-1 and TRBJ1-1 provide the parts outside the CDR3, is KAGVTQTPRYLIKTRGQQVTLSCSPISGHRSVSWYQQTPGQGLQFLFEYFSETQRNKGNFPGRFSGRQFSNSRSEMNVSTLELGDSALYLCASKTPMNTEAFFGQGTRLTVV.

The CDR3 nucleotides are TGCGCCAGCAGTTCCGGGACAGGGAGTGAAAAACTGTTTTTT. Its translation is CASSSGTGSEKLFF. This chain connects TRBV5-1 to TRBJ1-4; 9 bases are a match to TRBD1. J was trimmed by 7 bases and V by 5 bases; bases with no gene match: 6. CDR3 size: 14 residues. Germline CDR1 reads SGHRS; CDR2 reads YFSETQ.

The gene calls are TRBV11-3 and TRBJ2-5, with a possible D match to TRBD2 (6 bases). The J call could be wrong; TRBJ2-7 is a better fit for the DNA end. Germline loops: CDR1 SGHNT, CDR2 YENEEA. This CDR3 has 12 amino acids. The CDR3 sequence: CARRGPEDEQYF. CDR3 DNA sequence: TGTGCCCGGCGGGGCCCGGAGGACGAGCAGTACTTC.

This chain connects TRBV5-6 to TRBJ2-5; D remains unclear. Trimming took off 4 bases at V and 5 bases at J, with 6 bases between the two ends. The CDR3 is 11 residues long. Per the germline V gene, CDR1 is SGHDT and CDR2 is YYEEEE. The CDR3 is CASSLRETQYF. The CDR3 region has the DNA TGTGCCAGCAGCCTTCGGGAGACCCAGTACTTC.

CDR3 in amino acids: CASTAGQGRNEQFF. The CDR3 DNA follows: TGTGCCAGCACCGCCGGACAGGGCAGGAATGAGCAGTTCTTC. This chain joins TRBV6-6 and TRBJ2-1; 8 bases align to TRBD1. This CDR3 is 14 amino acids long. J lost 7 bases, V lost 7 bases, and 9 bases had no gene match. Looked up from germline, CDR1 is MNHNY and CDR2 is SVGAGI (reference sequence).

V gene TRBV7-2 combines with J gene TRBJ2-1, with 8 nucleotides matching TRBD1. Germline V lookup: CDR1 SGHTA, CDR2 FQGNSA. The CDR3 has 16 residues. V lost 5 bases to trimming and J lost 3 bases; unmatched junction nucleotides: 9. The CDR3: CASSGQGSVDYNEQFF. CDR3 in DNA: TGTGCCAGCAGCGGACAGGGCAGCGTGGACTACAATGAGCAGTTCTTC.

The rearrangement uses TRBV9 and TRBJ2-1, with a tentative D call TRBD1 (6 bases). V dropped 0 bases and J dropped 8 bases, with 9 bases sitting between them. Germline V CDR1 and CDR2: SGDLS, YYNGEE. The CDR3 has 13 residues. The CDR3: CASSVGQGYEQFF. CDR3 sequence (DNA): TGTGCCAGCAGCGTAGGTCAGGGGTATGAGCAGTTCTTC. Looking up the rest from reference TRBV9 and TRBJ2-1 gives the full variable domain: DSGVTQTPKHLITATGQRVTLRCSPRSGDLSVYWYQQSLDQGLQFLIQYYNGEERAKGNILERFSAQQFPDLHSELNLSSLELGDSALYFCASSVGQGYEQFFGPGTRLTVL.